The clone carrying this T cell receptor beta chain was found once. The data derive from a study of Ad26.COV2.S vaccination and SARS-CoV-2 variants. As for the study in general: The authors gave Ad26.COV2.S intramuscularly, either once or twice 56 days apart.

Treatment denoted: 15 to 20 received Ad26.COV2.S at low or high dose, single or two shots; several received placebo; per-sample allocation not given. Sampling happened 63 days after the first vaccine or placebo injection. Whoever gave the sample was an adult aged 18-55 years in Boston. The CDR3 length is 18 residues. V lost 3 bases to trimming and J lost 6 bases; unmatched junction nucleotides: 15. Germline values: CDR1 LGHNA, CDR2 YSLEER. Profiled with immunoSEQ multiplex PCR; TCRdb holds only in-frame clones, not every one. The sample contains 410,000 or so clones, about nine tenths of which appear only once.

This TCR was recovered from a person aged 18-60 years who received the Ad26.COV2.S COVID-19 vaccine or a placebo. The sequencing here drew on peripheral blood, taken in a trial of Ad26.COV2.S vaccine versus placebo. The chain has TRBV4-3 and TRBJ2-1; 9 bases are a match to TRBD2. The CDR3 loop is CASSHPGVRGGAFNEQFF. CDR3 in DNA: TGCGCCAGCAGCCATCCAGGAGTGCGCGGGGGGGCCTTCAATGAGCAGTTCTTC.